Following are 22 T cell receptor beta chains from one sample sequenced in a study of CD8 T cells in ankylosing spondylitis. TCRdb reprocessed the 5' RACE reads via MiXCR and lists one record per CDR3 protein. The sample shows around 300,000 distinct CDR3 sequences, around 20% of them seen only once. Sequencing was carried out using blood, either unsorted or a sorted T cell fraction (not recorded which). The receptor source for this set is a female donor with ankylosing spondylitis or in good health (not recorded which).

This clonotype was seen only a few times. The germline gene is not matched at one end of the junction; a read error may be the cause. The V gene is TRBV20-1, the J gene TRBJ1-5; possibly TRBD1 for D (5 bases). The CDR3 loop spans 15 amino acids. The germline gives CDR1 DFQATT, CDR2 SNEGSKA (reference sequence). CDR3 residues: CSAPRQFQSNHPQHF. The CDR3 bases are TGCAGTGCCCCCCGACAGTTTCAGAGCAATCACCCCCAGCATTTT.

The chain has TRBV6-5 and TRBJ1-5, with TRBD1 matching over 10 bases. V was clipped by 4 bases and J by 5 bases; unmatched bases: 8. Germline CDR1 is MNHEY and CDR2 is SVGAGI. The CDR3 is made up of 16 amino acids. CDR3 protein: CASSSRGGQGYQPQHF. CDR3 coding DNA: TGTGCCAGCAGTTCCAGGGGGGGACAGGGGTATCAGCCCCAGCATTTT.

The table lists this clonotype with a few counts. The chain couples TRBV29-1 to TRBJ2-4; the D gene could be TRBD1 or TRBD2 (5 bases each). Germline V lookup: CDR1 SQVTM, CDR2 ANQGSEA. CDR3 length equals 14 residues. V lost 2 bases, J lost 10 bases, and 18 bases lay in between. CDR3 residues: CSVELFRDPRIQYF. The CDR3, as DNA: TGCAGCGTTGAACTGTTTCGGGACCCAAGGATTCAGTACTTC.

The rearrangement joins TRBV29-1 to TRBJ1-2; 8 bases align to TRBD1. CDR3 length equals 14 residues. Trimming removed 6 bases from V and 4 bases from J; junction bases left unmatched: 10. CDR1 is SQVTM, CDR2 ANQGSEA, per germline. This CDR3 is CSVVRQGLGYGYTF. CDR3 DNA sequence: TGCAGCGTCGTTAGACAGGGGCTCGGCTATGGCTACACCTTC.

This chain uses TRBV20-1 with TRBJ1-1; D remains unclear. Trimming took 5 bases from V and 7 from J, leaving 20 bases between them. Germline CDR1 and CDR2: DFQATT and SNEGSKA (reference sequence). This CDR3 region has 14 residues. For the CDR3, the DNA is TGCAGTGCTGCTGACCGCCGTTGGAGAGATGAAGCTTTCTTT. This translates into CSAADRRWRDEAFF.

The CDR3, as DNA: TGTGCCAGCAGTGACGGGGTAGCGGGAGAGAGGAAGTTCTTC. Protein: CASSDGVAGERKFF. The V gene is TRBV6-4, the J gene TRBJ2-1; 9 bases match TRBD2. The V segment lost 2 bases and the J segment 14 bases; nucleotides outside the gene matches: 10. The V gene's germline CDR1 is MRHNA and CDR2 SNTAGT. The CDR3 runs 14 residues.

This clonotype was seen a few times. The genes are TRBV7-6 and TRBJ1-1, with D hard to call. The V end was cut by 5 bases, the J end by 4 bases, with 14 bases between. Per the germline V gene, CDR1 is SGHVS and CDR2 is FNYEAQ. The CDR3 runs 14 residues. DNA for the CDR3: TGTGCCAGCAGCCACGACTGGCAAGTCACTGAAGCTTTCTTT. Its protein product is CASSHDWQVTEAFF.

This clonotype was observed many times. The V and J genes are TRBV29-1 and TRBJ2-3; no clear D gene. Germline CDR1 and CDR2: SQVTM and ANQGSEA. V was cut by 6 bases and J by 4 bases, with 11 bases left in between. CDR3 size: 12 residues. This chain's CDR3 is CSVDQVADTQYF. The CDR3 coding sequence is TGCAGCGTGGATCAGGTCGCAGATACGCAGTATTTT.

The chain uses TRBV5-1 and TRBJ2-1, with D perhaps matching TRBD2 (6 bases). The germline CDR1 and CDR2 sequences are SGHRS and YFSETQ. This CDR3 region has 16 residues. V lost 4 bases, J lost 4 bases, and 18 bases lay in between. In DNA form, the CDR3 reads TGCGCCAGCAGCCCTTACCGGGACTCCGGATACAATGAGCAGTTCTTC. Amino acids: CASSPYRDSGYNEQFF.

The chain employs TRBV5-1 and TRBJ1-2; unclear D gene. There are 13 residues in the CDR3. V lost 0 bases and J 6 bases, leaving 9 bases between the germline ends. Germline assignment: CDR1 SGHRS and CDR2 YFSETQ. The DNA for the CDR3 is TGCGCCAGCAGCTTGGGCGGTGGTAATGGCTACACCTTC. Protein product: CASSLGGGNGYTF. The variable domain in full, with the rest retrieved from reference TRBV5-1 and TRBJ1-2, is KAGVTQTPRYLIKTRGQQVTLSCSPISGHRSVSWYQQTPGQGLQFLFEYFSETQRNKGNFPGRFSGRQFSNSRSEMNVSTLELGDSALYLCASSLGGGNGYTFGSGTRLTVV.

In its sample, this clonotype was seen a few times. The CDR3 loop is CASSFSRNQPQHF. DNA of the CDR3: TGTGCCAGCAGCTTCTCTAGGAATCAGCCCCAGCATTTT. The V call is TRBV7-2, the J call TRBJ1-5; no clear D. This CDR3 is 13 amino acids long. The germline V gene encodes CDR1 SGHTA and CDR2 FQGNSA. Trimming took off 3 bases at V and 4 bases at J, with 7 bases between the two ends.

The J gene is TRBJ2-2, the V gene TRBV24-1, with TRBD2 identical over 9 bases. Germline assignment: CDR1 KGHDR and CDR2 SFDVKD. V gave up 0 bases and J gave up 6 bases; unmatched junction bases: 13. The CDR3 contains 19 residues. The DNA for the CDR3 is TGTGCCACCAGTGATTTGCGAGCGGGAGGCAGGTCGGGTGCCGGGGAGCTGTTTTTT. Its translation: CATSDLRAGGRSGAGELFF.

The chain employs TRBV19 and TRBJ2-1; possibly TRBD1 for D (5 bases). V lost 4 bases and J 0 bases, leaving 16 bases between the germline ends. The germline V gene has CDR1 LNHDA and CDR2 SQIVND (reference sequence). The CDR3 has 17 residues. The CDR3 DNA is TGTGCCAGTAGTACCCTGACAGACCATGTCTCCTACAATGAGCAGTTCTTC. Translated: CASSTLTDHVSYNEQFF.

This clonotype came up a few times. The chain joins TRBV5-6 to TRBJ2-2; no firm D call. The CDR3 length is 12 residues. V gave up 4 bases and J gave up 8 bases, with 9 bases separating them. CDR1 is SGHDT, CDR2 YYEEEE, per germline. CDR3 in amino acids: CASSPAGGELFF. The CDR3 DNA sequence: TGTGCCAGCAGCCCCGCTGGGGGGGAGCTGTTTTTT.

This clonotype occurred many times. The CDR3 region is CASSTEGGEQFF. The CDR3 DNA sequence: TGTGCCAGCAGCACTGAGGGCGGTGAGCAGTTCTTC. J is TRBJ2-1 and V is TRBV11-3; D might be TRBD2 (5 bases). CDR3 length: 12 residues. V was clipped by 5 bases and J by 9 bases, with 11 bases between them. CDR1 is SGHNT, CDR2 YENEEA, per germline.

The chain recombines TRBV11-2 with TRBJ2-2, with D hard to call. This CDR3 region has 13 residues. CDR1 is SGHAT and CDR2 is FQNNGV in the germline V gene. V gave up 3 bases and J gave up 6 bases, with 8 bases separating them. CDR3 protein: CASSFLGSGELFF. In nucleotides, the CDR3 is TGTGCCAGCAGCTTCCTAGGGTCCGGGGAGCTGTTTTTT.

V usage is TRBV7-6 and J usage is TRBJ2-1, with D uncertain. The ends were cut back, 4 bases at V and 4 bases at J, with 14 bases in the middle. CDR1 is SGHVS, CDR2 FNYEAQ, per germline. The CDR3 is 15 amino acids. The CDR3 reads CASSSQVGPYNEQFF. In nucleotides, the CDR3 is TGTGCCAGCAGCTCCCAAGTTGGCCCATACAATGAGCAGTTCTTC.

This clonotype came up a few times. V usage is TRBV20-1 and J usage is TRBJ2-3, with D tentatively TRBD2 (5 bases). Germline CDR1 DFQATT, CDR2 SNEGSKA (reference sequence). Trimming removed 3 bases at V and 1 base at J, with 11 bases between. The CDR3 consists of 14 residues. Here the CDR3 DNA reads TGCAGTGCTAGCGGCGGGTTGCGCACAGATACGCAGTATTTT. As protein: CSASGGLRTDTQYF.

This clonotype has more than one count but fewer than ten. V gene TRBV27 combines with J gene TRBJ2-3; D is unclear. Germline-derived CDR1 and CDR2 are MNHEY and SMNVEV (reference sequence). V lost 3 bases and J lost 0, with 13 bases in between. There are 16 residues in the CDR3. The CDR3 coding sequence is TGTGCCAGCAGTTTTCGGTACTTTTCTAGCACAGATACGCAGTATTTT. Its translation is CASSFRYFSSTDTQYF.

At least ten counts were recorded for this clonotype. The J gene is TRBJ2-7, the V gene TRBV29-1, with 7 positions matching TRBD1. From germline, CDR1 is SQVTM and CDR2 ANQGSEA. V trimming: 5 bases; J trimming: 1 base; junction bases outside the gene matches: 5. The CDR3 runs to 13 residues. The CDR3 region has the DNA TGCAGCGTTACCGGGACAGTTTCCTACGAGCAGTACTTC. As protein: CSVTGTVSYEQYF.

In this sample, this clonotype turned up a few times. This CDR3 reads CASSYLQGNYGYTF. The CDR3 DNA reads TGTGCCAGCAGCTACCTACAGGGGAACTATGGCTACACCTTC. The V call is TRBV13, the J call TRBJ1-2, with TRBD1 matching over 7 bases. The germline gives CDR1 PRHDT, CDR2 FYEKMQ (reference sequence). With V trimmed by 4 bases and J by 2 bases, 4 bases remained unmatched. The CDR3 has 14 amino acids. The complete variable domain, with remaining parts taken from reference TRBV13 and TRBJ1-2, reads AAGVIQSPRHLIKEKRETATLKCYPIPRHDTVYWYQQGPGQDPQFLISFYEKMQSDKGSIPDRFSAQQFSDYHSELNMSSLELGDSALYFCASSYLQGNYGYTFGSGTRLTVV.

J is TRBJ2-4 and V is TRBV27; perhaps TRBD2 as D (5 bases). V lost 10 bases and J 7 bases, leaving 14 bases between the germline ends. The CDR3 spans 12 residues. Germline V gene data show CDR1 as MNHEY and CDR2 as SMNVEV (reference sequence). Here the CDR3 reads CATQAPGNIQYF. CDR3 coding DNA: TGTGCCACCCAGGCCCCGGGGAACATTCAGTACTTC.